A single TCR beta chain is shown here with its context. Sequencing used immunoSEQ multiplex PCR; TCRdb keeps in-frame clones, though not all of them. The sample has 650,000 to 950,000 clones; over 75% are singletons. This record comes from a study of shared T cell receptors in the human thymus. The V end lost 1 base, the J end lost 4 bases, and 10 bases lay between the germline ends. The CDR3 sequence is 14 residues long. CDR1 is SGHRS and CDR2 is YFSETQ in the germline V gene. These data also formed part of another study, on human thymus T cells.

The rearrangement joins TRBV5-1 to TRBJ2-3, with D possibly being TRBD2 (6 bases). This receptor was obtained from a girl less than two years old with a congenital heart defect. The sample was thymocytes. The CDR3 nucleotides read TGCGCCAGCAGCTTGACTGCGGGGTCAGATACGCAGTATTTT. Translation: CASSLTAGSDTQYF.